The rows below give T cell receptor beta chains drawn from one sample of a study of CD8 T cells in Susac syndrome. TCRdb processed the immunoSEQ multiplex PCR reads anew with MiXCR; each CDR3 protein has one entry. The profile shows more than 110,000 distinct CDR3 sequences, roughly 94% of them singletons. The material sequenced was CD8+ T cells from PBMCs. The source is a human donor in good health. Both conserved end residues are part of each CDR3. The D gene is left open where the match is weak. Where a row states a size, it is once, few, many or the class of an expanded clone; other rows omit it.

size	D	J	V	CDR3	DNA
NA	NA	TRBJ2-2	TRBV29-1	CSVEIGWSTGELFF	TGCAGCGTTGAAATAGGGTGGTCCACCGGGGAGCTGTTTTTT
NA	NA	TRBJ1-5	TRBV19	CASRRDNNSNQPQHF	TGTGCCAGTAGGCGGGACAACAATAGCAATCAGCCCCAGCATTTT
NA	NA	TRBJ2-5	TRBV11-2	CASTRPLIETQYF	TGTGCCAGCACCAGACCGTTAATAGAGACCCAGTACTTC
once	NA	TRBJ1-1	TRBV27	CATFGGTEAFF	TGTGCCACCTTCGGGGGCACTGAAGCTTTCTTT
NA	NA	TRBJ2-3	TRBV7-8	CASSEMEDTQYF	TGTGCCAGCAGCGAGATGGAAGATACGCAGTATTTT
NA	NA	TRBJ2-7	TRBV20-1	CSARDRDGRAYEQYF	TGCAGTGCTAGAGATCGAGACGGCAGGGCCTACGAGCAGTACTTC
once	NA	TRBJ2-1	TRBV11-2	CASSLVGVNEQFF	TGTGCCAGCAGCTTAGTCGGTGTCAATGAGCAGTTCTTC
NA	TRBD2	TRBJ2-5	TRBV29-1	CSIKGVGATSAETQYF	TGCAGCATTAAAGGGGTTGGGGCCACTAGCGCTGAGACCCAGTACTTC
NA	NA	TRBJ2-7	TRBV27	CASSSGPYEQYF	TGTGCCAGCAGTTCTGGGCCCTACGAGCAGTACTTC
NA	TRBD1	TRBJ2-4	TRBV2	CASSPGQGKGIQYF	TGTGCCAGCAGCCCCGGACAGGGCAAGGGCATTCAGTACTTC
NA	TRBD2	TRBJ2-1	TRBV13	CASSLRRSGGREQFF	TGTGCCAGCAGCCTCCGGAGGAGCGGGGGGCGGGAGCAGTTCTTC
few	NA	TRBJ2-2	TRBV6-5	CASSSAGTGELFF	TGTGCCAGCAGTTCTGCAGGGACCGGGGAGCTGTTTTTT
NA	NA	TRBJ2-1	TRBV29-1	CSVETRGNEQFF	TGCAGCGTTGAGACTAGGGGCAATGAGCAGTTCTTC
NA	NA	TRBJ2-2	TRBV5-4	CASSLETGELFF	TGTGCCAGCAGCTTGGAAACCGGGGAGCTGTTTTTT
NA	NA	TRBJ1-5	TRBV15	CATSPQTRYSNQPQHF	TGTGCCACCAGCCCTCAAACACGGTATAGCAATCAGCCCCAGCATTTT
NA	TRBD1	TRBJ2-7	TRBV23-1	CASSQSQGTGGYEQYF	TGCGCCAGCAGTCAATCGCAGGGGACAGGGGGTTACGAGCAGTACTTC
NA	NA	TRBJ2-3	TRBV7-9	CASSADENNHTDTQYF	TGTGCCAGCAGCGCGGACGAGAATAACCACACAGATACGCAGTATTTT
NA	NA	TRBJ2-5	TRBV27	CASSLLGFQETQYF	TGTGCCAGCAGTTTATTGGGTTTCCAAGAGACCCAGTACTTC
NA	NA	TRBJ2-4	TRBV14	CASSQGGAKAKNIQYF	TGTGCCAGCAGCCAGGGGGGCGCAAAAGCCAAAAACATTCAGTACTTC